These 30 T cell receptor beta chains were all obtained from the same sample, sequenced in a study of blood T cell repertoires in COVID-19. The data were produced by immunoSEQ multiplex PCR, yet TCRdb's version contains in-frame clones alone and is incomplete. The table has more than 300,000 clones, 90% seen once. The sequencing input was PBMCs or T cells enriched from blood (not recorded which). Receptors originate from a woman aged 30 to 39 who had been exposed to COVID-19.

This chain uses TRBV4-2 with TRBJ1-2; D may be TRBD1 (6 bases). Germline values: CDR1 LGHNA, CDR2 YNFKEQ. Trimming removed 5 bases at V and 4 bases at J, with 17 bases between. The CDR3 loop spans 15 amino acids. In nucleotides, the CDR3 is TGTGCCAGCAGCGCGTCAGGGGCGCAGCTCTATGGCTACACCTTC. This translates into CASSASGAQLYGYTF.

The V and J genes are TRBV4-2 and TRBJ1-4, with D possibly matching TRBD1 (6 bases). The CDR3 length is 14 residues. CDR1 LGHNA and CDR2 YNFKEQ come from the germline V gene. The ends were cut back, 6 bases at V and 4 bases at J, with 12 bases in the middle. The DNA of the CDR3 is TGTGCCAGCAGTCGAGACAGGAATAATGAAAAACTGTTTTTT. Protein sequence: CASSRDRNNEKLFF.

CDR3 amino acids: CASSLSRQGNSPLHF. The CDR3 DNA reads as TGTGCCAGCAGCTTAAGTCGACAGGGTAATTCACCCCTCCACTTT. The V call is TRBV11-2, the J call TRBJ1-6; 7 nucleotides line up with TRBD1. V was pared by 2 bases and J by 6 bases, with 4 bases of the junction left unmatched. Germline V gene lookup returns CDR1 SGHAT and CDR2 FQNNGV. CDR3 length: 15 amino acids.

This chain links TRBV27 with TRBJ1-2, with unresolved D. Trimming shortened V by 6 bases and J by 4 bases, and 12 bases separated the two germline ends. The CDR3 sequence is 13 residues long. CDR1 is MNHEY, CDR2 SMNVEV, per germline (reference sequence). The CDR3, as DNA: TGTGCCAGCAGCCTTGGAGGGAGCTATGGCTACACCTTC. It is translated as CASSLGGSYGYTF.

This clone has a handful of counts. The rearrangement uses TRBV2 and TRBJ1-6; 7 bases align to TRBD1. The germline V gene has CDR1 SNHLY and CDR2 FYNNEI. After removal of 5 bases from V and 7 bases from J, the junction contained 5 bases not matched to a gene. The CDR3 loop spans 14 amino acids. The CDR3 is CASSKGQRNSPLHF. CDR3 nucleotides: TGTGCCAGCAGTAAGGGACAGAGGAATTCACCCCTCCACTTT.

This clone appeared once. The chain uses TRBV24-1 and TRBJ2-1, with 9 nucleotides matching TRBD1. Trimming took 4 bases from V and 7 from J; bases not matched to a gene: 4. This CDR3 comprises 14 residues. Germline V gene data show CDR1 as KGHDR and CDR2 as SFDVKD. CDR3 nucleotides: TGTGCCACCAGTGAGTGGGACAGGGAGAATGAGCAGTTCTTC. Amino acids: CATSEWDRENEQFF.

The chain is built from TRBV19 and TRBJ1-3, with unresolved D. The V gene's germline CDR1 is LNHDA and CDR2 SQIVND (reference sequence). The CDR3 spans 15 residues. V gave up 6 bases and J gave up 2 bases, with 14 bases separating them. The chain's CDR3 is CASSLDRTAGNTIYF. CDR3 nucleotides: TGTGCCAGTAGCCTAGACCGTACGGCTGGAAACACCATATATTTT.

V gene TRBV5-6 combines with J gene TRBJ1-3, with a weak D call TRBD1 (5 bases). The V end lost 4 bases, the J end lost 0 bases, and 14 bases lay between the germline ends. CDR1 and CDR2 (germline): SGHDT, YYEEEE. This CDR3 contains 16 residues. The CDR3 region has the DNA TGTGCCAGCAGCGAGCGGGGCAGAGCCTCTGGAAACACCATATATTTT. Protein: CASSERGRASGNTIYF.

The V gene is TRBV6-2 or TRBV6-3, the J gene TRBJ1-1, with TRBD1 matching 8 bases. V lost 5 bases to trimming and J lost 4 bases; unmatched junction nucleotides: 6. The V gene's germline CDR1 is MNHEY and CDR2 SVGEGT. The CDR3 spans 14 residues. CDR3 in DNA: TGTGCCAGCAGTCGTGACAGGGGTGGCACTGAAGCTTTCTTT. Residues: CASSRDRGGTEAFF.

This sequence joins TRBV3-1 (or the pseudogene TRBV3-2) and TRBJ2-3; TRBD2 matches at 11 bases. Germline-derived CDR1 and CDR2 are LGHDT and YNNKEL (reference sequence). This CDR3 contains 17 residues. J was trimmed by 6 bases and V by 1 base; bases with no gene match: 9. CDR3 DNA: TGTGCCAGCAGCCAAGGATTGGCTAGCGGGGGGCGCGATACGCAGTATTTT. This encodes CASSQGLASGGRDTQYF.

The V and J genes are TRBV6-4 and TRBJ1-2, with D possibly TRBD1 on 6 matching bases. The germline gives CDR1 MRHNA, CDR2 SNTAGT. The CDR3 sequence is 15 residues long. The V and J ends lost 0 bases and 4 bases respectively, with 12 bases between them. CDR3: CASSDSYRAPYGYTF. The CDR3 region has the DNA TGTGCCAGCAGTGACTCGTACAGGGCACCCTATGGCTACACCTTC.

This clone was picked up a small number of times. The chain joins TRBV4-1 to TRBJ2-2; 8 bases agree with TRBD2. The CDR3 has 16 residues. Germline CDR1 reads MGHRA; CDR2 reads YSYEKL. Germline trimming cut 2 bases from V and 5 bases from J; bases unmatched to any gene: 7. CDR3 sequence (DNA): TGCGCCAGCAGCCAATCGAGCGGGGGACGTACCGGGGAGCTGTTTTTT. As protein: CASSQSSGGRTGELFF.

This clone was recorded only once. The J gene is TRBJ1-1, the V gene TRBV4-2; TRBD1 agrees at 8 bases. This CDR3 has 16 amino acids. Germline CDR1 LGHNA, CDR2 YNFKEQ. Losses at the gene ends were 1 base for V and 3 bases for J; bases not matched to a gene: 7. The CDR3 DNA is TGTGCCAGCAGCCAAGTGCAGGGGGCGGTGGACACTGAAGCTTTCTTT. Residues: CASSQVQGAVDTEAFF.

The J gene is TRBJ1-2, the V gene TRBV29-1, with 9 bases lining up with TRBD1. This CDR3 region has 12 residues. Germline V CDR1 and CDR2: SQVTM, ANQGSEA. The ends lost 6 bases at V and 4 bases at J; junction bases unmatched: 3. CDR3 bases: TGCAGCGTGCTGGACAGGGGCTATGGCTACACCTTC. Protein sequence: CSVLDRGYGYTF.

V gene TRBV7-3 combines with J gene TRBJ1-2, with D possibly TRBD1 on 6 matching bases. Per germline, CDR1 SGHTA and CDR2 FQGTGA. The V and J ends lost 5 bases and 8 bases respectively, with 15 bases between them. This CDR3 comprises 13 residues. The CDR3 region has the DNA TGTGCCAGCAGCGGGGGCCCCGAAGGGGGCTACACCTTC. Amino acid sequence: CASSGGPEGGYTF.

CDR3 nucleotides: TGTGCCAGCAGCCAAGATCCGGGTGGGACAGGAACCTACGAGCAGTACTTC. Residues: CASSQDPGGTGTYEQYF. The chain has TRBV4-2 and TRBJ2-7, with 8 bases matching TRBD1. The CDR3 sequence is 17 residues long. From germline, CDR1 is LGHNA and CDR2 YNFKEQ. V lost 0 bases and J lost 2; bases outside the gene matches: 9.

This sequence joins TRBV5-1 and TRBJ1-1; a possible D gene is TRBD1 (6 bases). CDR1 and CDR2 from the germline V gene are SGHRS and YFSETQ. The CDR3 runs 15 residues. V shed 4 bases and J shed 1 base, with 14 bases lying between them. The CDR3 is CASSPRGARNTEAFF. DNA of the CDR3: TGCGCCAGCAGCCCCCGGGGGGCCCGGAACACTGAAGCTTTCTTT.

The genes are TRBV9 and TRBJ2-5; D not certain. The CDR3 consists of 13 residues. Germline values: CDR1 SGDLS, CDR2 YYNGEE. V was cut by 0 bases and J by 5 bases, with 8 bases left in between. Here the CDR3 reads CASSVAVRETQYF. The CDR3 DNA is TGTGCCAGCAGCGTAGCGGTTCGGGAGACCCAGTACTTC.

This clone has a handful of counts. The chain has TRBV28 and TRBJ1-2, with 8 bases aligning to TRBD1. After removal of 8 bases from V and 9 bases from J, the junction contained 17 bases not matched to a gene. The CDR3 spans 15 residues. Germline V gene data show CDR1 as MDHEN and CDR2 as SYDVKM. CDR3 residues: CASSNPQGARSSYTF. The DNA for the CDR3 is TGTGCCAGCTCAAATCCCCAGGGGGCGCGCAGCAGCTACACCTTC.

The V gene is TRBV12-5, the J gene TRBJ1-3, with D possibly being TRBD1 (6 bases). The germline V and J ends were trimmed by 1 base and 0 bases, with 13 bases remaining between them. The CDR3 spans 17 residues. CDR1 and CDR2 (germline): LGHNT, FRNRAP. The CDR3 coding sequence is TGTGCTAGTGGTTTGGGGGGGCTTAGCTCCTCTGGAAACACCATATATTTT. Residues: CASGLGGLSSSGNTIYF.

The chain is built from TRBV20-1 and TRBJ2-7; TRBD1 might be the D (5 bases). V was pared by 3 bases and J by 5 bases, with 20 bases between. Germline values: CDR1 DFQATT, CDR2 SNEGSKA (reference sequence). This CDR3 has 15 amino acids. CDR3: CSASLGATPRNEQYF. The DNA of the CDR3 is TGCAGTGCTAGTCTTGGGGCCACCCCCCGTAACGAGCAGTACTTC.

The genes are TRBV3-1 (or the pseudogene TRBV3-2) and TRBJ2-3; 12 positions agree with TRBD2. Germline loops: CDR1 LGHDT, CDR2 YNNKEL (reference sequence). The trim removed 1 base at V and 4 bases at J, leaving 6 bases unmatched. This CDR3 spans 17 amino acids. This CDR3 reads CASSQVTSGGRADTQYF. CDR3 nucleotides: TGTGCCAGCAGCCAAGTCACTAGCGGGGGGAGAGCAGATACGCAGTATTTT.

The rearrangement uses TRBV10-3 and TRBJ1-1, with a weak D call TRBD1 (6 bases). This CDR3 region has 14 residues. V lost 0 bases and J 8 bases, leaving 13 bases between the germline ends. CDR1 and CDR2 (germline): ENHRY, SYGVKD. CDR3 in amino acids: CAISESRTVGEAFF. The CDR3 coding sequence is TGTGCCATCAGTGAGTCCAGGACAGTTGGCGAAGCTTTCTTT.

This chain connects TRBV2 to TRBJ1-2; D gene uncertain. Trimming shortened V by 6 bases and J by 5 bases, and 13 bases separated the two germline ends. This CDR3 spans 13 amino acids. Looked up from germline, CDR1 is SNHLY and CDR2 is FYNNEI. The CDR3 loop is CASSSGLGYGYTF. As DNA, the CDR3 is TGTGCCAGCAGCTCCGGACTGGGGTATGGCTACACCTTC.

This clone was seen a single time. This specimen includes other DNA sequences encoding the same CDR3. The chain is built from TRBV29-1 and TRBJ2-3; TRBD1 matches at 8 bases. Unmatched junction bases numbered 6, after V lost 6 bases and J lost 1 base. Germline V CDR1 and CDR2: SQVTM, ANQGSEA. The CDR3 has 14 amino acids. CDR3 region: CSVTGQGGTDTQYF. In DNA, the CDR3 is TGCAGCGTCACCGGACAGGGAGGCACAGATACGCAGTATTTT.

This rearrangement joins TRBV6-2 or TRBV6-3 to TRBJ2-4, with TRBD2 matching 7 bases. The CDR3 covers 16 residues. Germline loops: CDR1 MNHEY, CDR2 SVGEGT. V lost 2 bases to trimming and J lost 2 bases; unmatched junction nucleotides: 6. As DNA, the CDR3 is TGTGCCAGCAGTTACCTGGGAGGGGAGACCAAAAACATTCAGTACTTC. Its translation: CASSYLGGETKNIQYF.

The chain links TRBV3-1 (or the pseudogene TRBV3-2) to TRBJ2-1; D gene uncertain. V dropped 0 bases and J dropped 2 bases, with 5 bases sitting between them. The CDR3 loop spans 14 amino acids. Per the germline V gene, CDR1 is LGHDT and CDR2 is YNNKEL (reference sequence). The CDR3 bases are TGTGCCAGCAGCCAAGATTTCACCTACAATGAGCAGTTCTTC. Translated, it gives CASSQDFTYNEQFF.

The gene calls are TRBV12-3 or TRBV12-4 and TRBJ1-1; possible D gene TRBD1, 5 bases. The CDR3 spans 12 residues. The V gene lost 1 base and the J gene lost 7 bases, with 7 bases spanning the gap. The CDR3 DNA is TGTGCCAGCAGTTTAGGGACAAATGAAGCTTTCTTT. Residues: CASSLGTNEAFF.

J is TRBJ1-2 and V is TRBV14, with D perhaps matching TRBD1 (5 bases). This CDR3 region has 13 residues. The germline V and J ends were trimmed by 4 bases and 2 bases, with 8 bases remaining between them. Germline loops: CDR1 SGHDN, CDR2 FVKESK. As DNA, the CDR3 is TGTGCCAGCAGCCGGGGGAGGAACTATGGCTACACCTTC. Its translation: CASSRGRNYGYTF.

The CDR3, as DNA: TGCAGTGCTAGTGTGGCAGGCCTCAGAGATGAGCAGTTCTTC. Amino acids: CSASVAGLRDEQFF. The chain has TRBV20-1 and TRBJ2-1, with D uncertain. V shed 3 bases and J shed 8 bases, with 17 bases lying between them. This CDR3 has 14 amino acids. CDR1 and CDR2 from the germline V gene are DFQATT and SNEGSKA (reference sequence).